This T cell receptor beta chain was sequenced for a study of blood T cells in healthy people across ages (dated by TCRdb to about 2015). For the study in its entirety: In model experiments, template switching captured about one uniquely barcoded TCR beta cDNA molecule for every two T cells. Age-related changes in TCR beta repertoire diversity were measured in the study by deep sequencing normalized with unique cDNA molecular identifiers. The donors were split into four age groups: young (average around 17 years), middle-aged (39), aged (over 55) and long-lived (under 90). To avoid experimental bias, donors of different ages were distributed randomly across sequencing lanes. Two additional independent replicas of 1 million unique cDNA reads from the same blood draw were analyzed for two donors (one aged 18 to 29 and one aged 80 or older). Overall study results and their limits: Conclusive comparison of naive and antigen-experienced compartments was prevented by the profiling of bulk unsorted PBMCs. The percentage of naive T cells measured by flow cytometry correlated strongly with observed TCR beta diversity. Estimates of total diversity from one million sequenced T cells were regarded as lower bounds and underestimates. As age increased, observed TCR beta diversity per million T cells dropped in a roughly linear way, and a significant reduction was already evident by age 40. Donor CMV infection status was unknown, potentially confounding age-related changes in expanded clonotypes. Compared with the aged group, the long-lived group had more naive CD4+ T cells, fewer expanded clones and increased TCR diversity, a pattern suggesting age selection.

About this clonotype: Its binding antigen is unknown. No per-base quality is available; no much larger clone lies one base away.

From a lookup of the germline V gene, CDR1 and CDR2 are SGHRS and YFSETQ. Including the terminal cysteine and phenylalanine, the CDR3 comprises 14 residues. Of the read, only the CDR3 DNA is kept; its 42 bases are in frame from base 1. The V and J ends are trimmed by 3 bases and 1 base, leaving 11 bases between them. Donors were 40 or so systemically healthy Caucasian individuals from Russia aged roughly 6 to 90 years. Each donor gave about 9.7 milliliters of peripheral blood, drawn into EDTA-treated Vacutainer tubes. Ficoll-Paque density-gradient centrifugation was used to isolate PBMCs, with at least 7 million obtained per sample. Trizol reagent was used to extract total RNA from the PBMCs, yielding at least 6 micrograms per sample. The percentages of naive CD45RAhigh/CD27high T cells were determined by flow cytometry on a PBMC aliquot from every donor. Library preparation used 5' RACE. The instrument given in TCRdb is Illumina HiSeq 2500. A second PCR of roughly 7 to 11 cycles was run with a J-beta primer mix and a sample-barcoded 5' primer. Each TCR beta cDNA molecule received a unique molecular identifier from a template-switch 5' adaptor carrying 12 random nucleotides. At least 3 million CDR3-containing paired-end reads were obtained from each sample. First-strand cDNA was synthesized from all RNA with the Mint cDNA synthesis kit, primed by a TRBC-specific oligonucleotide. Following uracil-DNA glycosylase treatment, all cDNA underwent a first 18-cycle PCR with the universal primers M1SS and BC2_uni_R. In the source study's methods: Normalization of each sample was performed by random selection of 1 million high-quality reads, each carrying a distinct molecular identifier. Reads with shared molecular identifiers were discarded instead of being binned into consensus sequences. CDR3 identification, clonotype clustering and error correction used MiTCR with a Q25 quality threshold and the strictest error-elimination algorithm. A nonparametric unseen species model with Euler transformation was used to estimate a lower bound on total TCR beta diversity. TCRdb itself trimmed the public reads at Q25 with fastp, ran MiXCR and retained productive beta chains. Entries that share a CDR3 protein sequence are merged under the most common genes and DNA. The V and J calls and clone size come from TCRdb's table, not from the authors' own analysis. This sample lists just over 800,000 distinct CDR3 sequences; 60% to 80% were detected once. Clones ranked in the top ten supply about 30% of the sample.

The sequence is built from TRBV5-1 and TRBJ2-7, with the D call perhaps TRBD1 or TRBD2, as 5 bases match in each case. Material for sequencing was blood. This TCR derives from a man aged 30-40 years in good health. The CDR3 region reads CASSWGTSSYEQYF. In nucleotide form, the sequence is TGCGCCAGCAGCTGGGGGACCTCATCCTACGAGCAGTACTTC.